This T cell receptor beta chain stems from a study of regulatory T cells in long-lasting Graves disease. Notes on the study in general: The study found lower TCR diversity in persistent Graves' patients than in newly diagnosed ones.

Time point described: newly diagnosed GD, antithyroid drugs for less than 3 months. PBMC-derived RNA was used for the TCR library. J gave up 3 bases and V 2 bases, and 2 bases lay outside the gene matches. Germline V gene data show CDR1 as SNHLY and CDR2 as FYNNEI. The CDR3 is made up of 15 amino acids. This clonotype was observed at least ten times. Its antigen remains unidentified. In building TCR beta libraries, iRepertoire HTBI primers were used together with Arm-PCR of CDR3 regions. MiXCR, run by TCRdb on the multiplex PCR reads, gives a single entry per CDR3 protein. The repertoire has around 500,000 distinct CDR3 sequences, about 16% of them found once; the top ten carry more than 20%. In addition, the sample was reused for a study of T cells in Graves' hyperthyroidism and ophthalmopathy. Per that study: Calling Graves' hyperthyroidism stable meant ophthalmopathy did not progress within 18 months.

The chain is built from TRBV2 and TRBJ1-4; 8 bases fit TRBD1. The sample was peripheral blood mononuclear cells (PBMCs), taken at new diagnosis, from a patient treated with antithyroid drugs. The source is a woman aged 40-60 years with Graves disease. This CDR3 is CASSEQGAANEKLFF. The CDR3 region has the DNA TGTGCCAGCAGTGAACAGGGGGCGGCTAATGAAAAACTGTTTTTT. The complete variable domain, with remaining parts taken from reference TRBV2 and TRBJ1-4, reads EPEVTQTPSHQVTQMGQEVILRCVPISNHLYFYWYRQILGQKVEFLVSFYNNEISEKSEIFDDQFSVERPDGSNFTLKIRSTKLEDSAMYFCASSEQGAANEKLFFGSGTQLSVL.